This T cell receptor (beta chain) was retrieved from a study of T cell responses to AZD1222 COVID-19 vaccine. The wider study: Second doses at about 4 or about 12 weeks were pooled. Study findings and constraints: Clonal diversity may have been underestimated, and the donors were mostly white British, with more females than males. Repertoires were obtained only post-peak T cell response.

This clone was counted once. Its specificity is not known. V lost 3 bases, J lost 8 bases, and 11 bases lay in between. Per germline, CDR1 ENHRY and CDR2 SYGVKD. The length of the CDR3 is 14 residues. The table came from immunoSEQ multiplex PCR; TCRdb's copy has only in-frame clones and leaves some out. The profile shows 150,000 or so clones, 80% to 95% of them singletons. The chain has TRBV10-3 and TRBJ1-6, with D perhaps TRBD1 (6 bases). This specimen was peripheral blood, taken on day 0 of AZD1222 vaccination. The TCR sequence derives from an adult in good health. This CDR3 reads CAISEDRSDSPLHF. As DNA, the CDR3 is TGTGCCATCAGTGAAGACAGGTCAGATTCACCCCTCCACTTT.